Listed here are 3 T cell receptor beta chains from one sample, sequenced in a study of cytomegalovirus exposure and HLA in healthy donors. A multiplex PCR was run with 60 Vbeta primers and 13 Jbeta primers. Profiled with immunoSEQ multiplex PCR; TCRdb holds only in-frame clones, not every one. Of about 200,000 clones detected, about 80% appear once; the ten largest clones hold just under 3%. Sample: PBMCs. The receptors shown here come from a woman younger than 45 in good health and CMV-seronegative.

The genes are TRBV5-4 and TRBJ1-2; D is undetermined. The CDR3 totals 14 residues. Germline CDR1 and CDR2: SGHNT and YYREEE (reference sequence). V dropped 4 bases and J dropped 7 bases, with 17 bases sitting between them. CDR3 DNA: TGTGCCAGCAGCACTCCCTTGTCAGGTTGTGGCTACACCTTC. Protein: CASSTPLSGCGYTF.

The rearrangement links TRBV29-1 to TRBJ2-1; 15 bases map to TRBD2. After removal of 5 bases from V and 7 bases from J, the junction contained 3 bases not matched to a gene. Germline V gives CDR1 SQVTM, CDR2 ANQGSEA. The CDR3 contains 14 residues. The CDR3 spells CSVQGLAGGNEQFF. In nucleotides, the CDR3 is TGCAGCGTTCAGGGACTAGCGGGAGGAAATGAGCAGTTCTTC.

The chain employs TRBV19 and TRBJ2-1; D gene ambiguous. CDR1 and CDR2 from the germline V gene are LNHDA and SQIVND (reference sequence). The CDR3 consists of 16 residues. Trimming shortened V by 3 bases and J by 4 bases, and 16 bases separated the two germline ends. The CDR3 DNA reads TGTGCCAGTAGTATTGGGCACTTCAGTGGGTACAATGAGCAGTTCTTC. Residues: CASSIGHFSGYNEQFF.